Below, 10 T cell receptor beta chains from the same sample are listed, as sequenced in a study of blood T cell repertoires in COVID-19. TCRdb's table, derived via immunoSEQ multiplex PCR, lists solely in-frame clones and lacks some. The data contain approximately 63,000 clones, more than 80% of them singletons. The sequencing input was peripheral blood. The receptors originated from a woman aged 80 or over with acute or convalescent COVID-19.

This chain connects TRBV5-1 to TRBJ2-3, with TRBD1 identical over 9 bases. This CDR3 contains 15 residues. Germline values: CDR1 SGHRS, CDR2 YFSETQ. With V trimmed by 5 bases and J by 0 bases, 4 bases remained unmatched. The CDR3, as DNA: TGCGCCAGCAGGACCGGGACAGGGAGCACAGATACGCAGTATTTT. Protein product: CASRTGTGSTDTQYF. The full variable domain, with the rest looked up from reference TRBV5-1 and TRBJ2-3, is KAGVTQTPRYLIKTRGQQVTLSCSPISGHRSVSWYQQTPGQGLQFLFEYFSETQRNKGNFPGRFSGRQFSNSRSEMNVSTLELGDSALYLCASRTGTGSTDTQYFGPGTRLTVL.

For this clone: Other nucleotide sequences in the sample specify the same CDR3. CDR3 nucleotide sequence: TGCGCCAGCAGTGAGTCGGGCACGGGGGGTGGAGAGACCCAGTACTTC. Protein: CASSESGTGGGETQYF. The J gene is TRBJ2-5, the V gene TRBV10-2; 7 positions match TRBD2. V was pared by 0 bases and J by 4 bases, with 8 bases of the junction left unmatched. The CDR3 covers 16 residues. Germline CDR1 WSHSY, CDR2 SAAADI.

The V call is TRBV7-3, the J call TRBJ1-2, with 7 positions matching TRBD1. The ends lost 0 bases at V and 1 base at J; junction bases unmatched: 2. The CDR3 loop spans 15 amino acids. CDR1 and CDR2 from the germline V gene are SGHTA and FQGTGA. Here the CDR3 DNA reads TGTGCCAGCAGCTTAACGGGACAGAGTAACTATGGCTACACCTTC. This sequence encodes CASSLTGQSNYGYTF.

This chain connects TRBV19 to TRBJ1-5; D unclear. The CDR3 covers 15 residues. The V and J ends lost 3 bases and 0 bases respectively, with 9 bases between them. Germline CDR1 reads LNHDA; CDR2 reads SQIVND (reference sequence). CDR3: CASSMGSNSNQPQHF. In DNA form, the CDR3 reads TGTGCCAGTAGTATGGGTAGCAATAGCAATCAGCCCCAGCATTTT.

This clone was observed once. The rearrangement joins TRBV29-1 to TRBJ1-2; D unclear. The length of the CDR3 is 11 residues. Germline V gives CDR1 SQVTM, CDR2 ANQGSEA. Trimming took 7 bases from V and 6 from J, leaving 12 bases between them. The CDR3 loop is CSGAWGDGYTF. The CDR3 bases are TGCAGCGGGGCCTGGGGAGATGGCTACACCTTC.

The chain recombines TRBV7-9 with TRBJ1-3; D is uncertain. The CDR3 totals 15 residues. Germline CDR1 reads SEHNR; CDR2 reads FQNEAQ (reference sequence). The V end was cut by 1 base, the J end by 3 bases, with 10 bases between. CDR3 coding DNA: TGTGCCAGCAGCTTAGGTAGATTGTTTGGAAACACCATATATTTT. Its translation: CASSLGRLFGNTIYF. The complete variable domain, with remaining parts taken from reference TRBV7-9 and TRBJ1-3, reads DTGVSQNPRHKITKRGQNVTFRCDPISEHNRLYWYRQTLGQGPEFLTYFQNEAQLEKSRLLSDRFSAERPKGSFSTLEIQRTEQGDSAMYLCASSLGRLFGNTIYFGEGSWLTVV.

The rearrangement links TRBV19 to TRBJ1-4, with 8 bases fitting TRBD1. Germline V gene data show CDR1 as LNHDA and CDR2 as SQIVND (reference sequence). The CDR3 is made up of 14 amino acids. The V gene end was trimmed by 6 bases and the J gene end by 6 bases; junction bases not matched to a gene: 6. CDR3 amino acids: CASSLGTGYEKLFF. DNA for the CDR3: TGTGCCAGTAGCCTTGGGACAGGATATGAAAAACTGTTTTTT.

A few counts support this clone. The rearrangement links TRBV27 to TRBJ1-2; tentatively, D is TRBD1 (6 bases). Trimming stripped 6 bases from V and 5 bases from J, with 19 bases between. CDR3 length equals 15 residues. The V gene's germline CDR1 is MNHEY and CDR2 SMNVEV (reference sequence). CDR3 sequence (DNA): TGTGCCAGCAGCTTCCAGGGGAAAGTAGAGTATGGCTACACCTTC. This encodes CASSFQGKVEYGYTF.

The chain links TRBV30 to TRBJ2-5; TRBD1 might be the D (5 bases). The V gene's germline CDR1 is GTSNPN and CDR2 SVGIG (reference sequence). The CDR3 covers 16 residues. The germline V and J ends were trimmed by 0 bases and 2 bases, with 16 bases remaining between them. CDR3 loop: CAWSVGTRAGQETQYF. The DNA for the CDR3 is TGTGCCTGGAGTGTGGGTACCAGGGCAGGGCAAGAGACCCAGTACTTC.

This chain joins TRBV24-1 and TRBJ1-5; D gene ambiguous. V lost 6 bases and J lost 0, with 8 bases in between. From germline, CDR1 is KGHDR and CDR2 SFDVKD. The CDR3 runs 14 residues. DNA for the CDR3: TGTGCCACCAGTCGTGTTTATAGCAATCAGCCCCAGCATTTT. Translation gives CATSRVYSNQPQHF.